The 10 T cell receptor beta chains in this list originate from one sample, sequenced in a study of CD8 T cells in Susac syndrome. The RNA, 0.5 to 1 ug, was put through reverse transcription using random hexamers. Each CDR3 protein gets one entry after TCRdb re-called the immunoSEQ multiplex PCR reads with MiXCR. Among under 550,000 distinct CDR3 sequences listed, more than 70% were seen once. Material: CD8+ T cells from PBMCs. Receptors originate from a human donor with multiple sclerosis.

The J gene is TRBJ1-2, the V gene TRBV19; D is unresolved. Per the germline V gene, CDR1 is LNHDA and CDR2 is SQIVND (reference sequence). The V and J ends lost 2 bases and 4 bases respectively, with 11 bases between them. This CDR3 comprises 14 residues. The CDR3 here is CASSIPGLVYGYTF. For the CDR3, the DNA is TGTGCCAGTAGTATACCAGGACTTGTCTATGGCTACACCTTC.

The V call is TRBV13, the J call TRBJ2-3; TRBD1 is a possible D gene (5 bases). The V gene's germline CDR1 is PRHDT and CDR2 FYEKMQ (reference sequence). The CDR3 totals 17 residues. The V end was cut by 5 bases, the J end by 2 bases, with 20 bases between. Here the CDR3 reads CASSNSKATALTDTQYF. As DNA, the CDR3 is TGTGCCAGCAGCAATTCCAAGGCGACAGCTCTCACAGATACGCAGTATTTT.

This rearrangement joins TRBV29-1 to TRBJ2-7; D remains ambiguous. The germline V gene has CDR1 SQVTM and CDR2 ANQGSEA. CDR3 length: 14 amino acids. V was shortened by 2 bases and J by 3 bases, with 14 bases between the two germline ends. The CDR3 DNA reads as TGCAGCGTTGAAACCCTGGGCCAAAGCTACGAGCAGTACTTC. Translated: CSVETLGQSYEQYF.

The chain's CDR3 is CASSYSMGAPNTEAFF. The CDR3 DNA sequence: TGTGCCAGCAGTTACTCGATGGGGGCCCCGAACACTGAAGCTTTCTTT. The genes are TRBV6-6 and TRBJ1-1, with D perhaps TRBD1 (6 bases). CDR3 length: 16 residues. V dropped 0 bases and J dropped 1 base, with 12 bases sitting between them. Germline values: CDR1 MNHNY, CDR2 SVGAGI (reference sequence).

The CDR3 bases are TGCAGCGTTAAGGCGCTGACCAAAAACATTCAGTACTTC. The encoded protein is CSVKALTKNIQYF. The rearrangement links TRBV29-1 to TRBJ2-4; no clear D. CDR1 and CDR2 from the germline V gene are SQVTM and ANQGSEA. This CDR3 has 13 residues. Deletions cut 5 bases from V and 2 bases from J, with 10 bases between.

This clonotype was counted between two and nine times. The genes are TRBV27 and TRBJ2-7; no clear D gene. Trimming removed 6 bases at V and 9 bases at J, with 15 bases between. CDR3 length: 12 amino acids. From germline, CDR1 is MNHEY and CDR2 SMNVEV (reference sequence). The CDR3 DNA is TGTGCCAGCAGCTTGGGTCTGATTTGGCAGTACTTC. It codes for CASSLGLIWQYF.

The chain carries TRBV13 and TRBJ2-7, with D perhaps matching TRBD2 (6 bases). The germline V and J ends were trimmed by 1 base and 7 bases, with 11 bases remaining between them. Germline assignment: CDR1 PRHDT and CDR2 FYEKMQ (reference sequence). The CDR3 runs 13 residues. CDR3: CASSLETAGEQYF. The CDR3 nucleotides are TGTGCCAGCAGCTTAGAGACGGCGGGAGAGCAGTACTTC.

J is TRBJ2-1 and V is TRBV28; D unclear. This CDR3 contains 10 residues. Germline CDR1 is MDHEN and CDR2 is SYDVKM. Trimming removed 5 bases from V and 10 bases from J, with 6 bases in between. CDR3 loop: CASSDGEQFF. DNA of the CDR3: TGTGCCAGCAGTGATGGGGAGCAGTTCTTC.

The V gene is TRBV20-1, the J gene TRBJ1-2; tentative D call: TRBD1 (5 bases). CDR1 is DFQATT, CDR2 SNEGSKA, per germline (reference sequence). The CDR3 covers 13 residues. The ends were cut back, 6 bases at V and 6 bases at J, with 17 bases in the middle. The CDR3 DNA sequence: TGCAGTGCCCCGGCTCAGGGTGAGGATGGCTACACCTTC. As protein: CSAPAQGEDGYTF.

J is TRBJ2-5 and V is TRBV5-1, with TRBD1 as a possible D gene (5 bases). V was clipped by 0 bases and J by 3 bases, with 9 bases between them. The CDR3 totals 14 residues. The V gene's germline CDR1 is SGHRS and CDR2 YFSETQ. The CDR3 DNA reads as TGCGCCAGCAGCTTGGAAAGGGGCGAAGAGACCCAGTACTTC. Protein: CASSLERGEETQYF.